This T cell receptor beta chain was identified during a study of T cells in localized non-small cell lung cancer. General study findings and limits: Sequencing was limited to one tumor region, leaving the possibility of heterogeneity open. Clonality peaked in uninvolved adjacent lung rather than tumor. A median approximately 57 of the top 100 tumor clones appeared in adjacent lung.

The assay was immunoSEQ multiplex PCR, and TCRdb's table has in-frame clones only and misses some. The sample yields around 140,000 clones, more than 80% seen once. Notes on this clone: What it binds is unknown.

The CDR3 sequence is 16 residues long. Germline-derived CDR1 and CDR2 are PRHDT and FYEKMQ (reference sequence). V lost 5 bases and J 3 bases, leaving 18 bases between the germline ends. The receptor comes from an older female donor with stage I lung adenocarcinoma. The input for sequencing was peripheral blood, taken before any cancer treatment. The V call is TRBV13, the J call TRBJ2-3, with D perhaps being TRBD1 or TRBD2 (6 bases each). This CDR3 is CASSHPGAVRTDTQYF. DNA for the CDR3: TGTGCCAGCAGCCACCCGGGGGCCGTAAGGACAGATACGCAGTATTTT.